Sequencing of this T cell receptor (beta chain) was carried out in a study of cytomegalovirus exposure and HLA in healthy donors (dated by TCRdb to between 2016 and 2019). Regarding the study in general: According to an earlier analysis of 587 of the donors, about 179 million T cells yielded over 100 million unique TCR beta sequences and around 280 Gb of sequence data. About 280 gigabases of sequencing data and approximately 91 million unique TCR sequences made up an early release that covered some 640 HLA-typed donors. The genetic ancestry cluster associated with self-reported Caucasian donors included 70% to 85% of the roughly 400 genotyped donors. The study was designed to test whether signatures of past pathogen exposure could be identified by cataloging public T cell receptors. Using immunosequencing, the study profiled T cell repertoires from some 670 subjects and related those repertoires to cytomegalovirus serostatus. Along with the roughly 610-subject first cohort, a separate validation cohort of over a hundred different subjects was used. High-throughput TCR immunosequencing, statistical association of individual TCRs with disease status, and machine learning were combined to predict cytomegalovirus infection status. In a later analysis, previously published TCR beta repertoires from 666 donors were re-analyzed and high-resolution HLA genotyping was added so that TCR occurrence patterns could be studied. Rather than using new phenotypic data, the later analysis identified candidate immune exposures from TCR beta sequences and from how often those sequences occurred across donors. In an earlier analysis of a few hundred of the donors, high-throughput TCR beta sequencing was used to judge whether each TCR beta V gene segment behaved as functional or pseudogenic. Donor age, sex, ethnicity and CMV serostatus were compiled together with the repertoire data. Genome-wide SNP genotypes for about 60% of the roughly 670 donors were used in a later genetic analysis, which treated that subset as a discovery cohort. All discovery cohort repertoires had been generated using a single sequencing platform. HLA typing covered class I and class II loci at four-digit resolution. Typing coverage differed by locus: A, B, C, DRB1 and DQB1 were typed in roughly 620-640 donors, DQA1 in about 500, DPA1 in nearly 610, and DPB1 in just under 490. Because of strong linkage in the cohort, five DR-DQ haplotypes were treated as single units for association and clustering. On average, roughly 250,000 unique TCR beta nucleotide sequences were sequenced per donor among roughly 430 genotyped donors of the cohort, with 15% to 20% of those sequences being non-productive. Broader findings and caveats from the paper: Because HLA typing was unavailable for some donors at each locus, only the typed subset was used in association tests. Correlated functional status among segregating V segments might reflect linkage disequilibrium, but an unknown experimental factor could not be ruled out. In a later analysis, most CMV-associated TCR beta chains were found to appear HLA-restricted, with HLA associations seemingly driven largely by CMV exposure. An earlier analysis of some 590 of the donors showed that most TCR beta V segments appeared in productive rearrangements either about 87% or about 30% of the time, which broadly matched IMGT annotations. The study gave a list of 150 to 200 TCR beta chains associated with cytomegalovirus. It was suggested by the authors that the approach could potentially be generalized to other disease states and immunological phenotypes. Only TCR beta chains were sequenced in this cohort, and the absence of alpha or paired-chain data limited detectable features. Most TCR sequences were seen in very few donors, while some public TCRs were found in many individuals. In vitro tests confirmed that a few of the cytomegalovirus-associated TCR beta chains recognize cytomegalovirus antigens. A further reported finding was that TCR beta sequences accurately predicted the HLA-A and HLA-B alleles for most subjects in the first cohort. A later analysis found that HLA-associated TCR beta chains were more clonally expanded and had lower generation probabilities than equally common non-associated chains. When HLA alleles, especially DR and DQ, strongly co-occurred, TCR associations were difficult to assign to individual alleles. A later analysis found that TCR association rates varied across HLA loci, with DRB1 alleles showing the most associated TCRs and HLA-C alleles the fewest. A later genetic analysis reported fewer N-insertions in productive TCRs among donors in an Asian-associated ancestry cluster than the roughly 670-donor mean. The sequencing pipeline was judged likely to have produced a cluster of highly shared sequence variants as a technical artifact. Because counts were too low, 15 to 20 rarely observed V segments, including chromosome 9 orphons, were excluded from the earlier analysis of several hundred of the donors. In both the original and validation cohorts, the classifier was reported to diagnose cytomegalovirus status with high specificity and sensitivity. V-gene and J-gene trimming of TCR beta chains was associated with a missense DCLRE1C variant in a later genetic analysis, and the association was replicated in an independent cohort. A later analysis reported that several top co-occurrence clusters appeared linked to parvovirus B19, influenza, CMV and Epstein-Barr virus. The presence/absence analyses assumed that sequencing depth was roughly uniform across donors, and that assumption may not be true. Specific HLA alleles were associated with 15,000 to 20,000 TCR beta sequences at a false discovery rate of 0.05 in a later analysis. Because the 87-base-pair reads could not distinguish some IMGT-functional V segments, including TRBV6-2 and TRBV6-3, those segments were excluded. Immune exposure information for the cohort was limited to CMV serostatus.

Reading the germline V gene (reference sequence) gives CDR1 SEHNR and CDR2 FQNEAQ. The CDR3 contains 16 residues, cysteine and phenylalanine counted. Just the 48-base CDR3 DNA is kept, in frame starting at base 1. Library preparation employed the immunoSEQ multiplex PCR assay. The multiplex PCR relied on a mix of 60 forward primers for TCR Vbeta segments and 13 reverse primers for TCR Jbeta segments. Amplification of the CDR3 region of rearranged TCR beta genes was performed with a multiplex PCR assay on genomic DNA. The Illumina HiSeq System was used to sequence the amplified TCR beta libraries as 87-base-pair reads. In the original analysis: In a later analysis, 70 million to 95 million unique TCR beta chains were counted across the roughly 670 repertoires, and about 9.9 million of these chains were shared by at least two donors. A nearest-neighbor algorithm error-corrected the raw reads and collapsed the reads into unique sequences, merging closely related sequences to remove PCR and sequencing errors. CDR3 sequences were aligned to IMGT reference sequences to assign V, D and J gene segments. For a sequence to be retained, a match of at least six nucleotides was required to both a V gene segment and a J gene segment. Rearrangements were called productive when the CDR3 lacked stop codons and stayed in frame with V and J; all others were non-productive. CDR3 was defined according to IMGT convention as the region running from the second conserved V-encoded cysteine to the conserved J-encoded phenylalanine. Sequences without an unambiguous match to a single V gene segment were excluded from the earlier analysis of 450 to 750 of the donors. An earlier analysis of approximately 590 of the donors classified V segments as functional when productive rearrangements were above 56.7% and as segregating when the standard deviation between donors was above 5%. A statistical classification framework was built to diagnose cytomegalovirus status from the catalog of TCR beta chain sequences. In a later analysis, TCR nucleotide sequences were compared against IMGT/GENE-DB human TR gene sequences so that V and J genes could be assigned. The TCRdist pipeline was used in a later analysis to assign CDR3 sequences and most-parsimonious VDJ recombination scenarios. In a later analysis, each TCR beta chain was defined by its CDR3 amino acid sequence together with its V-gene family, and reads lacking a unique V-gene family were excluded. As a way to deal with suspected cross-contamination and a sequencing artifact, a later analysis dropped approximately 590 nucleotide sequences that were highly shared and had low generation probability. In a later analysis, a clonal expansion index was calculated for each public chain from normalized within-repertoire ranks of inferred template counts. In a later analysis, generation probabilities were computed with a VDJ recombination model fitted to out-of-frame rearrangements, and the resulting probabilities were checked against IGoR. A later analysis scored TCR-TCR, TCR-HLA and TCR-CMV co-occurrence with hypergeometric tests, applying a repertoire-size bias correction to TCR pairs. A later analysis estimated false discovery rates by permuting HLA or CMV assignments 20 times. In a later analysis, co-occurring TCRs were grouped using DBSCAN, and TCRdist sequence similarity was added for clustering within HLA-allele-positive subsets. Repertoires with fewer than 30,000 or more than 120,000 public chains, plus five repertoires with anomalous nucleotide sharing, were excluded from co-occurrence clustering. TCRdb took this table from immuneACCESS and kept in-frame rearrangements with V and J called. Such tables lack part of the clones; where checked against another copy, unresolved V genes explain under half of the gap, and the rest is unexplained. The V and J calls and the clone size are those of that table, but D and trimming were determined from the DNA. The sample table records about 200,000 clones; 75% to 85% of these occur just once. The ten largest account for 5.5% to 7% of the sample.

Notes on this clone: Its target antigen remains unknown. Mismatch with germline at one junction end may stem from a read error.

The cohort comprised 666 healthy bone marrow donors. All cohort members were sampled while nominally healthy, although unrecorded immune exposures were likely present. The donor tested CMV seropositive, placing the donor among the 290 or so seropositive members of the cohort. A peripheral blood sample was collected from each donor, and TCR beta sequencing was performed on peripheral blood mononuclear cells. The Qiagen DNeasy Blood Extraction Kit was used to extract genomic DNA from the blood cell samples. The sequencing input was PBMCs. The chain links TRBV7-9 with TRBJ2-5; the central 9 bases match TRBD2. The source of this sequence is a woman aged 50 to 60 in good health and CMV-seropositive. The DNA sequence follows: TGTTCCAGCAGCTCGACCGCCAGCGGGGGGAGGGAGACCCAGTACTTC. Its protein product is CSSSSTASGGRETQYF.